Listed below are T cell receptor beta chains from one sample, sequenced in a study of T cell repertoires in cytomegalovirus infection. MiXCR, applied by TCRdb to the reads, yields one record per CDR3 protein. The sample lists about 100,000 distinct CDR3 sequences; 15% to 20% were seen once. Material for sequencing was PBMCs. The receptor set was obtained from a human donor in good health (CMV status not recorded). Some clones in this sample may be carry-over from other donors' samples. Each CDR3 is given with its conserved first and last residue. A D gene is named only where the DNA matches it firmly. Size values are once, few and many counts, or a class for expanded clones, and some rows have none.

TRBJ1-1 | many | TRBV7-2 | . | CASSPRLQNTEAFF | TGTGCCAGCAGCCCCCGGTTACAGAACACTGAAGCTTTCTTT
TRBJ2-3 | many | TRBV7-9 | . | CASSPAGVGGTDTQYF | TGTGCCAGCAGCCCCGCGGGCGTCGGGGGCACAGATACGCAGTATTTT
TRBJ1-5 | many | TRBV6-5 | . | CASSSHAGGNQPQHF | TGTGCCAGCAGTTCCCACGCCGGGGGGAATCAGCCCCAGCATTTT
TRBJ2-1 | . | TRBV20-1 | TRBD2 | CSAPTGTSGYNEQFF | TGCAGTGCTCCCACAGGGACTAGCGGGTACAATGAGCAGTTCTTC
TRBJ2-3 | few | TRBV10-2 | . | CASSGHLTGTDTQYF | TGCGCCAGCAGTGGCCACCTCACCGGCACAGATACGCAGTATTTT
TRBJ1-1 | many | TRBV7-9 | . | CASKDTLNTEAFF | TGTGCCAGCAAAGACACCTTGAACACTGAAGCTTTCTTT
TRBJ2-5 | . | TRBV7-3 | TRBD1 | CASSSGQFMTETQYF | TGTGCCAGCAGCTCGGGACAGTTTATGACGGAGACCCAGTACTTC
TRBJ2-3 | many | TRBV7-2 | . | CASSLEPVAPDTQYF | TGTGCCAGCAGCTTAGAGCCGGTCGCTCCCGATACGCAGTATTTT
TRBJ2-7 | many | TRBV20-1 | TRBD1 | CSASPGQGAYEQYF | TGCAGTGCTAGTCCGGGACAGGGGGCCTACGAGCAGTACTTC
TRBJ2-7 | . | TRBV12-3/TRBV12-4 | . | CASSLQSYEQYF | TGTGCCAGCAGCCTACAGTCCTACGAGCAGTACTTC
TRBJ2-2 | . | TRBV7-9 | . | CASKGQGNTGELFF | TGTGCCAGCAAGGGGCAGGGGAACACCGGGGAGCTGTTTTTT
TRBJ2-7 | . | TRBV29-1 | TRBD1 | CSVEVWGQRTYEQYF | TGCAGCGTTGAAGTATGGGGACAGAGAACCTACGAGCAGTACTTC
TRBJ2-5 | few | TRBV4-2 | TRBD1 | CASSQVQGAQETQYF | TGTGCCAGCAGCCAAGTTCAGGGGGCCCAAGAGACCCAGTACTTC
TRBJ2-1 | many | TRBV7-2 | TRBD1 | CASSLRPGTGVGEQFF | TGTGCCAGCAGCCTCCGTCCCGGGACAGGGGTCGGTGAGCAGTTCTTC
TRBJ2-7 | many | TRBV25-1 | . | CASSETRITYEQYF | TGTGCCAGCAGTGAAACAAGGATAACTTACGAGCAGTACTTC
TRBJ1-3 | many | TRBV7-2 | . | CASSFLGNTIYF | TGTGCCAGCAGCTTCTTGGGAAACACCATATATTTT
TRBJ2-4 | few | TRBV28 | . | CASSLSGNIQYF | TGTGCCAGCAGTTTAAGTGGAAACATTCAGTACTTC
TRBJ2-7 | . | TRBV20-1 | TRBD2 | CSASFAGGYEQYF | TGCAGTGCTAGTTTTGCGGGGGGCTACGAGCAGTACTTC
TRBJ2-2 | many | TRBV7-2 | . | CASSPTPGVTTGELFF | TGTGCCAGCAGCCCGACTCCGGGGGTTACCACCGGGGAGCTGTTTTTT
TRBJ1-2 | medium-sized | TRBV7-2 | . | CASSRRRESGGYTF | TGTGCCAGCAGCCGGAGGAGGGAGAGCGGTGGCTACACCTTC
TRBJ1-3 | . | TRBV20-1 | . | CSARRTFDSGNTIYF | TGCAGTGCTAGGAGGACATTCGACTCTGGAAACACCATATATTTT
TRBJ2-3 | few | TRBV9 | TRBD2 | CASSAKAGGTSTDTQYF | TGTGCCAGCAGCGCCAAGGCGGGGGGTACTAGCACAGATACGCAGTATTTT
TRBJ2-1 | few | TRBV6-2/TRBV6-3 | . | CASSYQGTDEQFF | TGTGCCAGCAGTTATCAGGGGACGGATGAGCAGTTCTTC
TRBJ2-1 | . | TRBV14 | . | CASSSRRIYYNEQFF | TGTGCCAGCAGCTCTCGGCGTATTTACTACAATGAGCAGTTCTTC
TRBJ1-2 | . | TRBV19 | . | CASSESPGTNRGYTF | TGTGCCAGTAGTGAATCTCCCGGGACTAACCGGGGCTACACCTTC
TRBJ1-4 | . | TRBV25-1 | . | CASSLFATNEKLFF | TGTGCCAGCAGTCTTTTTGCAACTAATGAAAAACTGTTTTTT
TRBJ2-7 | few | TRBV12-3/TRBV12-4 | . | CASSSGTLPYEQYF | TGTGCCAGCAGCTCCGGGACACTTCCCTACGAGCAGTACTTC
TRBJ1-2 | . | TRBV15 | TRBD1 | CATSRYGTGEDYGYTF | TGTGCCACCAGCAGATACGGGACAGGGGAAGACTATGGCTACACCTTC
TRBJ1-1 | many | TRBV7-2 | TRBD1 | CASSLNPDRDPAFF | TGTGCCAGCAGCTTAAACCCGGACAGGGACCCAGCTTTCTTT
TRBJ2-1 | . | TRBV28 | . | CASSLGRGSNEQFF | TGTGCCAGCAGTTTGGGCAGGGGATCCAATGAGCAGTTCTTC